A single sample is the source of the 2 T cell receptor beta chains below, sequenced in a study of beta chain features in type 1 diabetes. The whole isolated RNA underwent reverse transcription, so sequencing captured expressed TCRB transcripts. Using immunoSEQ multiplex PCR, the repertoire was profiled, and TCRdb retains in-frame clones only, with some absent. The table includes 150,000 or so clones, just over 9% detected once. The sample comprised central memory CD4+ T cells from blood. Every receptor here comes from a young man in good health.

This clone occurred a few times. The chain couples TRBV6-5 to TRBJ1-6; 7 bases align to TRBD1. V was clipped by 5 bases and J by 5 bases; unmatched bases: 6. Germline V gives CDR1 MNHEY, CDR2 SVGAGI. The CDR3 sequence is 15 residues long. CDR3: CASSAPGGDNSPLHF. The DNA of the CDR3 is TGTGCCAGCAGTGCCCCAGGGGGTGATAATTCACCCCTCCACTTT.

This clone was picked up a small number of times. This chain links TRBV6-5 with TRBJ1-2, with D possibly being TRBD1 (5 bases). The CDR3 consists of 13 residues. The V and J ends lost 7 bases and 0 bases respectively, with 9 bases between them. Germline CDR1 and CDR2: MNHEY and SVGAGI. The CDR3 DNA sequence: TGTGCCAGCAAATTAGGGGCTAACTATGGCTACACCTTC. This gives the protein CASKLGANYGYTF.